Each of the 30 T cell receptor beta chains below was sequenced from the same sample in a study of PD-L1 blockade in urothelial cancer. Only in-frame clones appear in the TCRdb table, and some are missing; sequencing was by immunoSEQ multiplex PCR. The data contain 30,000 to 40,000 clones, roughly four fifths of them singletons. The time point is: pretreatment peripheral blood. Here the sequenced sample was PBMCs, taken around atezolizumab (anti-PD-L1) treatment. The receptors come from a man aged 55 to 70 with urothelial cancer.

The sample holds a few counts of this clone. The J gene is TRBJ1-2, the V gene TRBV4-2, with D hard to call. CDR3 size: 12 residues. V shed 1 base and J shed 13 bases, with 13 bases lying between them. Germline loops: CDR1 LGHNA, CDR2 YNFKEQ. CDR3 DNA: TGTGCCAGCAGCCAAGCCAACGCCGAGTTCACCTTC. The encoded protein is CASSQANAEFTF.

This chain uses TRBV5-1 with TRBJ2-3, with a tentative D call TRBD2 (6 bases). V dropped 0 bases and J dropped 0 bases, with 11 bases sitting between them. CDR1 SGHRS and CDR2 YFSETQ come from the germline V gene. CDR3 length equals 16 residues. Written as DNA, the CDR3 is TGCGCCAGCAGCTTGGATGGCCGGGGGAGCACAGATACGCAGTATTTT. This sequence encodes CASSLDGRGSTDTQYF.

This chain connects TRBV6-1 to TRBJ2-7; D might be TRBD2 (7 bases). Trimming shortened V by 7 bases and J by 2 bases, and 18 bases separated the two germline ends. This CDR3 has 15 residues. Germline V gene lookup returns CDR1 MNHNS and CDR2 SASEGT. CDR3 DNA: TGTGCCAGCAATAAGACCCCGGGGGGCCCCTACGAGCAGTACTTC. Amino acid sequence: CASNKTPGGPYEQYF.

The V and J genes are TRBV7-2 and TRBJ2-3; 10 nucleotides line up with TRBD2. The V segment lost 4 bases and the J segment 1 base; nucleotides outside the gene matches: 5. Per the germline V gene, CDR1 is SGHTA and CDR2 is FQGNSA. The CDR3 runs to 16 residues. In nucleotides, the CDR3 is TGTGCCAGCAGCTCGGTAGCGGGGGGCGGCACAGATACGCAGTATTTT. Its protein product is CASSSVAGGGTDTQYF.

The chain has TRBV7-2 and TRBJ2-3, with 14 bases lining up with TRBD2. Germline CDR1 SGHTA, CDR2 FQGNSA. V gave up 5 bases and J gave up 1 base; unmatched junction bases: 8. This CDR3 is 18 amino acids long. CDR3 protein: CASSQPGLAGARTDTQYF. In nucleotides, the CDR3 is TGTGCCAGCAGCCAACCGGGACTAGCGGGGGCCCGCACAGATACGCAGTATTTT.

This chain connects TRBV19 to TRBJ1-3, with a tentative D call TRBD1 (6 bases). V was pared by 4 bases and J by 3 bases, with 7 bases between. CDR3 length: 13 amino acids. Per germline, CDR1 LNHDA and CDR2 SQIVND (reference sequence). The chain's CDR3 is CASSTGHGNTIYF. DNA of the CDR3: TGTGCCAGTAGTACGGGACATGGAAACACCATATATTTT. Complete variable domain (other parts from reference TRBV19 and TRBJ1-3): DGGITQSPKYLFRKEGQNVTLSCEQNLNHDAMYWYRQDPGQGLRLIYYSQIVNDFQKGDIAEGYSVSREKKESFPLTVTSAQKNPTAFYLCASSTGHGNTIYFGEGSWLTVV.

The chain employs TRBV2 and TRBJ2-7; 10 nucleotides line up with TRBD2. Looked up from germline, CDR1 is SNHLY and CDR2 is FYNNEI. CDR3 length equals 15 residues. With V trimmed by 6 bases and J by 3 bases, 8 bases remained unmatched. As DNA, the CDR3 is TGTGCCAGCAGCAAAACCTGGACTAGCGGCTACGAGCAGTACTTC. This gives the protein CASSKTWTSGYEQYF.

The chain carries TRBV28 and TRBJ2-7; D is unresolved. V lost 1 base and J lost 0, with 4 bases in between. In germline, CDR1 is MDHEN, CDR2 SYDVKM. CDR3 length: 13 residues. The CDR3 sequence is CASSLSVSYEQYF. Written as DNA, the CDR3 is TGTGCCAGCAGTTTATCCGTCTCCTACGAGCAGTACTTC.

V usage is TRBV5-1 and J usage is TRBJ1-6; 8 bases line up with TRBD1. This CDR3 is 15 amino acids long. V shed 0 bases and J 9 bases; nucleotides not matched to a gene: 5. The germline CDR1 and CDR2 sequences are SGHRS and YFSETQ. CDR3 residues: CASSLDGQGSSPLHF. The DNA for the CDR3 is TGCGCCAGCAGCTTGGATGGACAGGGCAGTTCACCCCTCCACTTT.

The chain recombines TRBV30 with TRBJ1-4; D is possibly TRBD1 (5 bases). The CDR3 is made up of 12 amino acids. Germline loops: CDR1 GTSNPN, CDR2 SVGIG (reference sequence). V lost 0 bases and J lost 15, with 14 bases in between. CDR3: CAWSVRGSGVFF. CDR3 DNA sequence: TGTGCCTGGAGTGTACGGGGGTCCGGGGTGTTTTTT.

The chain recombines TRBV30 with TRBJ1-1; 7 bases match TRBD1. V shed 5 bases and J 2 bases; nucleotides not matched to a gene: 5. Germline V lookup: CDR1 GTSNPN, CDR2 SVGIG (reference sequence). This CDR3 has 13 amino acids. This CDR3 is CAWDGTVNTEAFF. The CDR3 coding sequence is TGTGCCTGGGATGGGACAGTCAACACTGAAGCTTTCTTT.

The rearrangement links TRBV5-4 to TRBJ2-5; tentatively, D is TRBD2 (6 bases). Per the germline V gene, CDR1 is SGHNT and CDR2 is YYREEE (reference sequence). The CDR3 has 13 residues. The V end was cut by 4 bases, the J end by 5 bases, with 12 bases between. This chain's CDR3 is CASSPTSLETQYF. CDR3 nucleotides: TGTGCCAGCAGCCCGACTAGTCTGGAGACCCAGTACTTC.

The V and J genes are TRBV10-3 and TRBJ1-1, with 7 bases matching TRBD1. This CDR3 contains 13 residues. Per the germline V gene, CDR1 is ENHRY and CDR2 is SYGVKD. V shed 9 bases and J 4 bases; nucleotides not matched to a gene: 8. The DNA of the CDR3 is TGTGCCATTACAGGGGCCCCGGGCACTGAAGCTTTCTTT. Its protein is CAITGAPGTEAFF.

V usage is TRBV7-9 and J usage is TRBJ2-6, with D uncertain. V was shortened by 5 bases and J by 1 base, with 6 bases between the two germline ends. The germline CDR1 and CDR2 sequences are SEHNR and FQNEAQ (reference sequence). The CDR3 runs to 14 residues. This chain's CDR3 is CASSPPSGANVLTF. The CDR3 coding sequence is TGTGCCAGCAGCCCCCCTTCTGGGGCCAACGTCCTGACTTTC.

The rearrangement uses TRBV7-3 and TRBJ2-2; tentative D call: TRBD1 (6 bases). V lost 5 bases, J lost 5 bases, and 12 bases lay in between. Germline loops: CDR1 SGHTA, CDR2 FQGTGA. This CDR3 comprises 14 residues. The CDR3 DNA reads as TGTGCCAGCAGCCGGGACATTATTACCGGGGAGCTGTTTTTT. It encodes CASSRDIITGELFF.

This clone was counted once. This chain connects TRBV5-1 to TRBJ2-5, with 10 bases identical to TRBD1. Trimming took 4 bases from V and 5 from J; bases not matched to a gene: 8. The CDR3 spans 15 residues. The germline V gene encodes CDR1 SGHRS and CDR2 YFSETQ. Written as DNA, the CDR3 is TGCGCCAGCAGCCCGGGGGACAGGGGAATGGAGACCCAGTACTTC. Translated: CASSPGDRGMETQYF.

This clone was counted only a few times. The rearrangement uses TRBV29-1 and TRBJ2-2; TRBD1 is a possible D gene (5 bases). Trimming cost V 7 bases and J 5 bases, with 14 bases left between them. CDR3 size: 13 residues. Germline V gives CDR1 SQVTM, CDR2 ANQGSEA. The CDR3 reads CSAHLGDTGELFF. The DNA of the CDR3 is TGCAGCGCCCATCTAGGGGATACCGGGGAGCTGTTTTTT.

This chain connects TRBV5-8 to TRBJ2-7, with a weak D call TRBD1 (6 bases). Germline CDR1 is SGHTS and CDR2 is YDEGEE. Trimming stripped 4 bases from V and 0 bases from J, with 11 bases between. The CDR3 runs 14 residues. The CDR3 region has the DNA TGTGCCAGCAGCGTAACAGGGATCTCCTACGAGCAGTACTTC. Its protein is CASSVTGISYEQYF.

In DNA, the CDR3 is TGTGCCAGCAGTGGAGGGCCTGGGGGGACAGATACGCAGTATTTT. Protein product: CASSGGPGGTDTQYF. The chain is built from TRBV2 and TRBJ2-3; D perhaps matches TRBD2 (6 bases). The CDR3 runs 15 residues. Trimming cost V 4 bases and J 3 bases, with 14 bases left between them. The germline V gene has CDR1 SNHLY and CDR2 FYNNEI.

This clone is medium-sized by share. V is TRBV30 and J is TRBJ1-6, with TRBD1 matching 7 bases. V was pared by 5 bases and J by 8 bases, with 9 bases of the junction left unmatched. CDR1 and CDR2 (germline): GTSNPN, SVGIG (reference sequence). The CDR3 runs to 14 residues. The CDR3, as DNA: TGTGCCTGGTCTGCCGGGACAGAGGATTCACCCCTCCACTTT. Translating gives CAWSAGTEDSPLHF.

CDR3 amino acids: CASSRRDSYSPLHF. As DNA, the CDR3 is TGTGCCAGCAGTCGCCGGGACAGTTATTCACCCCTCCACTTT. The V and J genes are TRBV27 and TRBJ1-6, with 7 bases identical to TRBD1. V lost 5 bases and J lost 8; bases outside the gene matches: 6. Germline V lookup: CDR1 MNHEY, CDR2 SMNVEV (reference sequence). The CDR3 is made up of 14 amino acids.

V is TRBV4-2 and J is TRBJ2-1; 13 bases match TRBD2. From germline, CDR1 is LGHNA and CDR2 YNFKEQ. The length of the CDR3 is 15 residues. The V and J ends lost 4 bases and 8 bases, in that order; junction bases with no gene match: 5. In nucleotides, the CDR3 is TGTGCCAGCAGCCCTGGACTAGCGGGGGTTTATGAGCAGTTCTTC. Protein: CASSPGLAGVYEQFF.

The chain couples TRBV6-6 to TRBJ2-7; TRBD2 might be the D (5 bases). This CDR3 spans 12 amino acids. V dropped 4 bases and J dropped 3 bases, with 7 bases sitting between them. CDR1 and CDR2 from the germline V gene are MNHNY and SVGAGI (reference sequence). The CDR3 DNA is TGTGCCAGCAGTTTAGAGGGCTACGAGCAGTACTTC. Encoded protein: CASSLEGYEQYF.

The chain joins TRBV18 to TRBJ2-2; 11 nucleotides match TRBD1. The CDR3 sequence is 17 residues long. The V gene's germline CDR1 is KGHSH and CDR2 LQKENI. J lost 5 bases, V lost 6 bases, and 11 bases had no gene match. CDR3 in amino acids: CASSGSGQGAGTGELFF. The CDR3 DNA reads TGTGCCAGCTCCGGCTCTGGACAGGGGGCTGGTACCGGGGAGCTGTTTTTT.

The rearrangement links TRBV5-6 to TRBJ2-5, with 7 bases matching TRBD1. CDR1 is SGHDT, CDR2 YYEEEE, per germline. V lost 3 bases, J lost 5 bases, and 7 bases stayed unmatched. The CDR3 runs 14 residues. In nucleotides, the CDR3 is TGTGCCAGCAGCTGGACAGGCCCAACGGAGACCCAGTACTTC. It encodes CASSWTGPTETQYF.

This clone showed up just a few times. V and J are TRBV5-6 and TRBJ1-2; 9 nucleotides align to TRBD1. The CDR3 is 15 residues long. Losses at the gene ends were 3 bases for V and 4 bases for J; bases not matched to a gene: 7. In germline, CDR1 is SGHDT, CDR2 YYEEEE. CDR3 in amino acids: CASSSPRQGGYGYTF. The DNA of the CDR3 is TGTGCCAGCAGCTCACCCAGACAGGGGGGCTATGGCTACACCTTC.

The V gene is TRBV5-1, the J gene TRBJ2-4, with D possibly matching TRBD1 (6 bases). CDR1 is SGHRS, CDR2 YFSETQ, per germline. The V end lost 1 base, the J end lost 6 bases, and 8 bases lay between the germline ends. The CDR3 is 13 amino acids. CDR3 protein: CASSLLTGNIQYF. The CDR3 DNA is TGCGCCAGCAGCTTGCTGACAGGAAACATTCAGTACTTC.

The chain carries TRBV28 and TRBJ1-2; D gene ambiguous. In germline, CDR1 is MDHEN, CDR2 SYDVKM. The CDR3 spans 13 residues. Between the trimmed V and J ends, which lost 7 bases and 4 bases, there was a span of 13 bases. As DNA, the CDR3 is TGTGCCAGCAAGCTAACAGCGGGCTATGGCTACACCTTC. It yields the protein CASKLTAGYGYTF.

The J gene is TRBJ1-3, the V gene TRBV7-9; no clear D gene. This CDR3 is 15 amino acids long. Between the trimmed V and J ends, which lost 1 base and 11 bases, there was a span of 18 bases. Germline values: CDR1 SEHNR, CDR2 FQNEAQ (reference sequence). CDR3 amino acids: CASSLVPTWEAPIYF. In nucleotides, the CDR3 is TGTGCCAGCAGCTTAGTGCCTACGTGGGAGGCGCCCATATATTTT.

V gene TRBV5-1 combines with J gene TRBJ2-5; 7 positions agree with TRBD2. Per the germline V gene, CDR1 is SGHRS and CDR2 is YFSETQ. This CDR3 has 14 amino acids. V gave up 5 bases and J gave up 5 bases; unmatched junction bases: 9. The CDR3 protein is CASSSAFSGETQYF. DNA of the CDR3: TGCGCCAGCAGTTCGGCTTTTAGCGGGGAGACCCAGTACTTC.